These 3 T cell receptor beta chains were all obtained from the same sample, sequenced in a study of identical twins. Using its own MiXCR run on the 5' RACE reads, TCRdb lists one record per CDR3 protein. Among 1.5 million to 2 million distinct CDR3 sequences, 25% to 35% were seen once, and the ten largest hold approximately 0.29%. The sequenced sample was cord blood. The receptors stem from a newborn girl in good health.

The table lists this clonotype with many counts. V is TRBV27 and J is TRBJ2-3; 8 positions match TRBD2. Trimming at V came to 5 bases and at J to 7 bases, leaving 11 bases not matched to a gene. The CDR3 loop spans 15 amino acids. Germline values: CDR1 MNHEY, CDR2 SMNVEV (reference sequence). Here the CDR3 DNA reads TGTGCCAGCAGTCCCGTAGCGGGAATCAGGAATACGCAGTATTTT. Its protein is CASSPVAGIRNTQYF.

A few counts support this clonotype. CDR3 in amino acids: CASSRVGRKGYTF. The CDR3 nucleotides are TGTGCCAGCAGCCGTGTGGGGCGGAAGGGCTACACCTTC. The V gene is TRBV11-2, the J gene TRBJ1-2; D is possibly TRBD1 (5 bases). The CDR3 covers 13 residues. V lost 5 bases, J lost 8 bases, and 15 bases lay in between. Per the germline V gene, CDR1 is SGHAT and CDR2 is FQNNGV. Complete variable domain (other parts from reference TRBV11-2 and TRBJ1-2): EAGVAQSPRYKIIEKRQSVAFWCNPISGHATLYWYQQILGQGPKLLIQFQNNGVVDDSQLPKDRFSAERLKGVDSTLKIQPAKLEDSAVYLCASSRVGRKGYTFGSGTRLTVV.

This clonotype appeared a single time. The J gene is TRBJ2-1, the V gene TRBV6-5, with 9 nucleotides matching TRBD1. With the DNA end fitting TRBJ2-7 better, the J assignment may be wrong. This CDR3 is 14 amino acids long. CDR1 and CDR2 (germline): MNHEY, SVGAGI. The chain's CDR3 is CASRSDRGYNEQYF. CDR3 nucleotide sequence: TGTGCCAGCCGGTCGGACAGGGGTTACAATGAGCAGTACTTC.